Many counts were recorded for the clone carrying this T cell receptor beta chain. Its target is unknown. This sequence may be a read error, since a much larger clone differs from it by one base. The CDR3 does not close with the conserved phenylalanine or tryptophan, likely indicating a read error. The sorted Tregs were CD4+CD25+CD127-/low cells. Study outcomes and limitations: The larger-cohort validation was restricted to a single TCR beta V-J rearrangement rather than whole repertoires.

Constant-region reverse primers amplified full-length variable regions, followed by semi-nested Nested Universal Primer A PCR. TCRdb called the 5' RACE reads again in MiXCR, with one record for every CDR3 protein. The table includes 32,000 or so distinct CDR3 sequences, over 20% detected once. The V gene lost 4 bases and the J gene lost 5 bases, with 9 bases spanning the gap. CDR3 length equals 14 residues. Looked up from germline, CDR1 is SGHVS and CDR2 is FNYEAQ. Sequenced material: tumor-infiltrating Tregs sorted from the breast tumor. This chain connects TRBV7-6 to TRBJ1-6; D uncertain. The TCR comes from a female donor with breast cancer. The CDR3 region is CASSSRGHNSPLHS. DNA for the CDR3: TGTGCCAGCAGCTCAAGAGGGCATAATTCACCCCTCCACTCT.